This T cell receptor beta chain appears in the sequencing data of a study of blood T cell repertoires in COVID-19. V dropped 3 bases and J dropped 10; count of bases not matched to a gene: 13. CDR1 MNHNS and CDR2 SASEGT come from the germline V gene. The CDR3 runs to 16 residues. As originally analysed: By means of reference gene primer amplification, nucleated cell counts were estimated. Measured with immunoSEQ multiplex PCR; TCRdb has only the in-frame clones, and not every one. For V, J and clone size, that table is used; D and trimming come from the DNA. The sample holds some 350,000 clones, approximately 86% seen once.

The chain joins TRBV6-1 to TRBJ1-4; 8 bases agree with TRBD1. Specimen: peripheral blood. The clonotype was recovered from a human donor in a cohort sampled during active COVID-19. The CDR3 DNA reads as TGTGCCAGCAGTGAGCAGGGGGCCCCGGGATTGGGAAAACTGTTTTTT. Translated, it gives CASSEQGAPGLGKLFF.